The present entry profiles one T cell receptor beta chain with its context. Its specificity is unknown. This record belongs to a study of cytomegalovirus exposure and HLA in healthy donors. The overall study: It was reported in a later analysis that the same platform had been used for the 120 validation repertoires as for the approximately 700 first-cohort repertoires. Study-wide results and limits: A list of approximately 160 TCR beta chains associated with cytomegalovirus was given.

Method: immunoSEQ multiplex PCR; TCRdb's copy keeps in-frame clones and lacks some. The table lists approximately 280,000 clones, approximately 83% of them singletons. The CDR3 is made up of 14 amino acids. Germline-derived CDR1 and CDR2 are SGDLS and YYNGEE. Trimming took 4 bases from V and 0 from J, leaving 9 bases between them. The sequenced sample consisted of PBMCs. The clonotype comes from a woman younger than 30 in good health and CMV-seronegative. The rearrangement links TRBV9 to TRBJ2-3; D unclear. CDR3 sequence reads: CASSLQFSTDTQYF. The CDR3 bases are TGTGCCAGCAGCCTACAGTTTAGCACAGATACGCAGTATTTT.